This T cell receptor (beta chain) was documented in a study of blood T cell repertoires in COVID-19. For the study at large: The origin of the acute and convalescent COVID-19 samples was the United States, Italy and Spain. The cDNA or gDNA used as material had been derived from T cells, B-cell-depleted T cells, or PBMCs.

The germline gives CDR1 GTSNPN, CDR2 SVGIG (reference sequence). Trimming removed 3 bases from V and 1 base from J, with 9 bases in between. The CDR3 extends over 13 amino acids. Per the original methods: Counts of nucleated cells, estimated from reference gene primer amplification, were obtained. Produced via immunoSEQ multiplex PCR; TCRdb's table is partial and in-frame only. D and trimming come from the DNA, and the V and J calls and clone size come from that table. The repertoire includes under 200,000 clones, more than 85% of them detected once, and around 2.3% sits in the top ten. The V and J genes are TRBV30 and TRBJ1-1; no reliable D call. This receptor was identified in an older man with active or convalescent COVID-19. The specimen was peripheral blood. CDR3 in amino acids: CAWSPWANTEAFF. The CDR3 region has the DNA TGTGCCTGGAGCCCATGGGCGAACACTGAAGCTTTCTTT.